These 12 T cell receptor beta chains share one sample of origin, sequenced in a study of radiotherapy plus CTLA-4 blockade in lung cancer. The data were produced by immunoSEQ multiplex PCR, yet TCRdb's version contains in-frame clones alone and is incomplete. The sample yields about 73,000 clones, about nine tenths seen once. The specimen comprised peripheral blood, sampled from a patient treated with radiotherapy plus ipilimumab. The receptor set was obtained from a human donor with non-small cell lung cancer that progressed on radiotherapy plus ipilimumab.

The rearrangement links TRBV29-1 to TRBJ2-7; 8 nucleotides line up with TRBD2. Unmatched junction bases numbered 11, after V lost 5 bases and J lost 2 bases. Germline assignment: CDR1 SQVTM and CDR2 ANQGSEA. This CDR3 has 15 residues. This chain's CDR3 is CSVHRDGRGPYEQYV. In DNA form, the CDR3 reads TGCAGCGTTCACCGTGACGGGAGGGGCCCCTACGAGCAGTACGTC.

This clone was counted a single time. V usage is TRBV9 and J usage is TRBJ1-5; 8 bases match TRBD1. J was trimmed by 7 bases and V by 3 bases; bases with no gene match: 6. Germline values: CDR1 SGDLS, CDR2 YYNGEE. This CDR3 region has 14 residues. The CDR3 nucleotides read TGTGCCAGCAGCGCCTCGACAGGGGTCCAGCCCCAGCATTTT. It encodes CASSASTGVQPQHF. Using reference TRBV9 and TRBJ1-5 for the parts outside the CDR3, the full variable domain is DSGVTQTPKHLITATGQRVTLRCSPRSGDLSVYWYQQSLDQGLQFLIQYYNGEERAKGNILERFSAQQFPDLHSELNLSSLELGDSALYFCASSASTGVQPQHFGDGTRLSIL.

The chain recombines TRBV27 with TRBJ2-7; 11 positions agree with TRBD2. Germline-derived CDR1 and CDR2 are MNHEY and SMNVEV (reference sequence). The CDR3 runs to 14 residues. Germline trimming cut 6 bases from V and 5 bases from J; bases unmatched to any gene: 6. The CDR3 reads CASRTSGRFHEQYV. The CDR3 DNA sequence: TGTGCCAGCAGAACTAGCGGGAGATTCCACGAGCAGTACGTC.

This sequence joins TRBV6-6 and TRBJ1-2, with D perhaps TRBD1 (5 bases). Between the trimmed V and J ends, which lost 2 bases and 6 bases, there was a span of 13 bases. Germline V gene lookup returns CDR1 MNHNY and CDR2 SVGAGI (reference sequence). The CDR3 is made up of 14 amino acids. CDR3 amino acids: CASSYGWRGDGYTF. The CDR3, as DNA: TGTGCCAGCAGTTACGGGTGGCGGGGGGATGGCTACACCTTC.

The rearrangement uses TRBV11-2 and TRBJ2-1; a possible D gene is TRBD2 (6 bases). The CDR3 has 15 residues. Trimming stripped 5 bases from V and 4 bases from J, with 15 bases between. Germline lookup yields CDR1 SGHAT and CDR2 FQNNGV. CDR3 sequence reads: CASSPGTRGYNEQFF. In DNA form, the CDR3 reads TGTGCCAGCAGCCCCGGGACCCGGGGGTACAATGAGCAGTTCTTC.

V and J are TRBV7-3 and TRBJ2-1; TRBD2 aligns across 10 bases. The CDR3 consists of 16 residues. Germline lookup yields CDR1 SGHTA and CDR2 FQGTGA. The V gene end was trimmed by 5 bases and the J gene end by 0 bases; junction bases not matched to a gene: 4. The CDR3 bases are TGTGCCAGCAGCCAAGGACTAGCGGCCTCCTACAATGAGCAGTTCTTC. Translated: CASSQGLAASYNEQFF.

The chain recombines TRBV11-2 with TRBJ2-7; 11 positions agree with TRBD2. V was pared by 4 bases and J by 5 bases, with 7 bases of the junction left unmatched. The length of the CDR3 is 15 residues. Germline lookup yields CDR1 SGHAT and CDR2 FQNNGV. In DNA, the CDR3 is TGTGCCAGCAGCTCCACTAGCGGGAGCGTCCACGAGCAGTACTTC. Residues: CASSSTSGSVHEQYF.

This chain uses TRBV5-1 with TRBJ2-7; 8 bases agree with TRBD1. Per the germline V gene, CDR1 is SGHRS and CDR2 is YFSETQ. The ends lost 0 bases at V and 6 bases at J; junction bases unmatched: 20. CDR3 length: 19 residues. CDR3 amino acids: CASSLGWDRFTEGPFEQYV. The CDR3 DNA reads TGCGCCAGCAGCTTGGGTTGGGACAGGTTTACCGAGGGGCCCTTCGAGCAGTACGTC.

This clone has just a few counts. V usage is TRBV14 and J usage is TRBJ1-2, with unresolved D. CDR1 is SGHDN and CDR2 is FVKESK in the germline V gene. V gave up 0 bases and J gave up 8 bases, with 10 bases separating them. The CDR3 extends over 13 amino acids. As DNA, the CDR3 is TGTGCCAGCAGCCAAGATTTAAGGAAGGGCTACACCTTC. Translating it yields CASSQDLRKGYTF.

The DNA of the CDR3 is TGTGCCAGCAGCTTACGAGTCCTTCGAGCGGATGAGCAGTTCTTC. Translation gives CASSLRVLRADEQFF. V is TRBV7-9 and J is TRBJ2-1, with a tentative D call TRBD2 (5 bases). V was trimmed by 2 bases and J by 8 bases, leaving 16 bases between them. The CDR3 has 15 amino acids. Germline V CDR1 and CDR2: SEHNR, FQNEAQ (reference sequence).

This rearrangement joins TRBV23-1 to TRBJ2-3; 7 bases match TRBD1. TRBV23-1 is marked as an open reading frame, function uncertain. The CDR3 totals 15 residues. V shed 6 bases and J 4 bases; nucleotides not matched to a gene: 10. The CDR3 region is CASSVDRVHSDTQYF. The CDR3 coding sequence is TGCGCCAGCAGCGTTGACAGGGTACATTCAGATACGCAGTATTTT.

The V gene is TRBV29-1, the J gene TRBJ2-3; D possibly corresponds to TRBD1 (6 bases). This CDR3 is 14 amino acids long. V shed 4 bases and J shed 3 bases, with 14 bases lying between them. Germline values: CDR1 SQVTM, CDR2 ANQGSEA. This CDR3 reads CSVGGQGTTDTQYF. The CDR3 DNA is TGCAGCGTTGGGGGCCAGGGGACGACAGATACGCAGTATTTT.